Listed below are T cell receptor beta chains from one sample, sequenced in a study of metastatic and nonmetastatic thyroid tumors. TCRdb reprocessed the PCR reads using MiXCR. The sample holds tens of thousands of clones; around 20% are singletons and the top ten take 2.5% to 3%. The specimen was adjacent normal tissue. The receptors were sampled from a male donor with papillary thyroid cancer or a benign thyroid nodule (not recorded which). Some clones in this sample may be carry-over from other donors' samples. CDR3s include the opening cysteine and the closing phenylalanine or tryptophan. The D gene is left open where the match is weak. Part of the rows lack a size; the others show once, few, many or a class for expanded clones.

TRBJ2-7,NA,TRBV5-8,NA,TGTGCCAGCAGCTTGCCCGGGACCTTGGGAGGCGAGCAGTACTTC,CASSLPGTLGGEQYF
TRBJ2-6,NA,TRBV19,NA,TGTGCCAGTAGTTCACGGCGATCTGGGGACAACGTCCTGACTTTC,CASSSRRSGDNVLTF
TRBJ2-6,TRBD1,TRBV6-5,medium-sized,TGTGCCAGCAGTTACGAGGCAGGGGGCTGGTCTGGGGCCAACGTCCTGACTTTC,CASSYEAGGWSGANVLTF
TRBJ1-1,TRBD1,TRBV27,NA,TGCGCCAGCAGTTTCTCCACAGGGGGCACTGAAGCTTTCTTT,CASSFSTGGTEAFF
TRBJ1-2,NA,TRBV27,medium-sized,TGTGCCAGCAGTTTCAGGGGTAACTATGGCTACACCTTC,CASSFRGNYGYTF
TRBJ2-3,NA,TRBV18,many,TGTGCCAGCTCTTACAGCACAGATACGCAGTATTTT,CASSYSTDTQYF
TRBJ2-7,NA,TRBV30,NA,TGTGCCTGGAGTGTACCACAGGTTAGCTACCATCAGTACTTC,CAWSVPQVSYHQYF
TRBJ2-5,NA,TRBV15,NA,TGTGCCACCATCAGAGATAGGGCGGCGGTGAAGACCCAGTACTTC,CATIRDRAAVKTQYF
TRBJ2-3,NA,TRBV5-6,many,TGTGCCAGCAGCTTTGGAGGGGTTCCCGATACGCAGTATTTT,CASSFGGVPDTQYF
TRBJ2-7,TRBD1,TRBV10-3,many,TGTGCCATCAGTGAGTTAAGGACAGGGGGTCCTTATACTAGCTCCTACGAGCAGTACTTC,CAISELRTGGPYTSSYEQYF
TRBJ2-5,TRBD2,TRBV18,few,TGTGCCAGCTCGCGACTAGCGGTAGAAGAGACCCAGTACTTC,CASSRLAVEETQYF
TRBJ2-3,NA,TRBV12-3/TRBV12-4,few,TGTGCCAGCAGTTTACTCGAACTAGAAGATACGCAGTATTTT,CASSLLELEDTQYF
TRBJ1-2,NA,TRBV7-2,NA,TGTGCCAGCAGCTTACCAGGAGTAGGCTGGTATGGCTACACCTTT,CASSLPGVGWYGYTF
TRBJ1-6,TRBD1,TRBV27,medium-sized,TGTGCCAGCAGTTTATGGTTCGATGACAGGGTTAATTCACCCCTCCACTTT,CASSLWFDDRVNSPLHF
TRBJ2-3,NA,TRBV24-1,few,TGTGCCACGGGGGCGACAGATACGCAGTATTTT,CATGATDTQYF
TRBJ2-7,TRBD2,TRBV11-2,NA,TGTGCCAGCAGCTTAGTTGGGCTAGCGGTGGACTACGAGCAGTACTTC,CASSLVGLAVDYEQYF
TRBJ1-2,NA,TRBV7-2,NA,TGTGCCAGCAGCTTATCAGGATTGAGCGCCTGTGGCTACACCTTC,CASSLSGLSACGYTF
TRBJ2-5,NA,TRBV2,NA,TGTGCCAGCAGATCCTTAGGGTCACCGACACAGTACTTC,CASRSLGSPTQYF
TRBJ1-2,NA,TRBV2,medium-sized,TGTGCCAGCAGGGACAGCTACTATGGCTACACCTTC,CASRDSYYGYTF
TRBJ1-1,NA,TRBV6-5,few,TGTGCCAGCAGTTTGGGCAGGGGAGGCGTCACTGAAGCTTTCTTT,CASSLGRGGVTEAFF
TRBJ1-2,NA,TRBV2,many,TGTGCCAGCACGCGGCAGGGGTCCCACTATGGCTACACCTTC,CASTRQGSHYGYTF
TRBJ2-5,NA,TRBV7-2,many,TGTGCCAGCAGCCTTCTTGCGACCCAGTACTTC,CASSLLATQYF
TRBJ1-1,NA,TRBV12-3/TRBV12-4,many,TGTGCCAGCAGCCCGGGGTCCTTGTGGGCTGAAGCTTTCTTT,CASSPGSLWAEAFF
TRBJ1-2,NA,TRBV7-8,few,TGTGCCAGCAGCCCTTCGGCAACGAACTATGGCTACACCTTC,CASSPSATNYGYTF
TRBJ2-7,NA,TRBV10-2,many,TGCGCCAGCAGTGAGTCGAACGAGCAGTACTTC,CASSESNEQYF
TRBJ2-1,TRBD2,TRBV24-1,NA,TGTGCCGCCAGTGACCCCATCCTAGCGGGAGAGGGCAATGAGCAGTTCTTC,CAASDPILAGEGNEQFF
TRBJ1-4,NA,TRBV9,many,TGTGCCAGCAGCGTACAGGGTGGTAATGAAAAACTGTTTTTT,CASSVQGGNEKLFF
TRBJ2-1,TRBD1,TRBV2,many,TGTGCCAGCAGGGAAGACAGGGGGCAACCCTACAATGAGCAGTTCTTC,CASREDRGQPYNEQFF
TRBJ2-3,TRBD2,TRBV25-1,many,TGTGCCAGCACCCGGGGGTTTGCGGGGGACCGTCGGGATACGCAGTATTTT,CASTRGFAGDRRDTQYF
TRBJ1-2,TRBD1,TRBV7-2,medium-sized,TGTGCCAGCAGCTCCCAACAGGGGGCTGGGGGCTACACCTTC,CASSSQQGAGGYTF
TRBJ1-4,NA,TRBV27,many,TGTGCCAGCAGTCTAAGGGGGAGGTGGGACCCCGTAATGGGGAAAAAACTGTTTTTT,CASSLRGRWDPVMGKKLFF
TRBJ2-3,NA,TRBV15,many,TGTGCCACCAGCAGAGCCTTAAGGGCCCGACACACAGATACGCAGTATTTT,CATSRALRARHTDTQYF
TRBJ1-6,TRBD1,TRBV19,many,TGTGCCAGTAGTGTACAGGGGGGTAATTCACCCCTCCACTTT,CASSVQGGNSPLHF
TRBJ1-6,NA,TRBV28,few,TGTGCCAGCAGTACCGGGCCCGTTTATAATTCACCCCTCCACTTT,CASSTGPVYNSPLHF
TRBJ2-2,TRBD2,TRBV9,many,TGTGCCAGCAGCGTAACCCCCATCCAAGCGGGGGCGAGCGGGGAGCTGTTTTTT,CASSVTPIQAGASGELFF
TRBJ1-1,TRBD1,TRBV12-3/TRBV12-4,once,TGTGCTAGCAGTTTCCAGGGGGGCACTGATGCATTCTTT,CASSFQGGTDAFF
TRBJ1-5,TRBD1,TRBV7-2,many,TGTGCCAGCAGCTTAGGGGACAGGGGAGTTCAGCCCCAGCATTTT,CASSLGDRGVQPQHF
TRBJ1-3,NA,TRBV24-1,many,TGTGCCACCAGTGATTCCTCCCCGGGGGCGCTTGGAAACACCATATATTTT,CATSDSSPGALGNTIYF
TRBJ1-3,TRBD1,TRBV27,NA,TGTGCCAGCAGCCAACAGGGGTTCTCTGGAAACACCATATATTTT,CASSQQGFSGNTIYF
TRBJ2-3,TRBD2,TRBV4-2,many,TGTGCCAGCAGACATCCCCTGCGACTAGCGGGGGGGAGTCGCACAGATACGCAGTATTTT,CASRHPLRLAGGSRTDTQYF
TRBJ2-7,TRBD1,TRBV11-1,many,TGTGCCAGCAGCATCCGGACAGGGGCCTACGAGCAGTACTTC,CASSIRTGAYEQYF
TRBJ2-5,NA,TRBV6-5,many,TGTGCCAGCAGTTACTCCGGGGCGGGATCGAAGACCCAGTACTTC,CASSYSGAGSKTQYF
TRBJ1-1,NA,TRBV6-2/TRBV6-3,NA,TGTGCCAGCAGAAAACAGTGGAACACTGAAGCTTTCTTT,CASRKQWNTEAFF
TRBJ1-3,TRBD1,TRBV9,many,TGTGCCAGCAGCCACAGGGGACAGGGGGCCTCCTCTGGAAACACCATATATTTT,CASSHRGQGASSGNTIYF
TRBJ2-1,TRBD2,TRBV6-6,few,TGTGCCAGCAGTTACCCAAGGACTAGATACAATGAGCAGTTCTTC,CASSYPRTRYNEQFF
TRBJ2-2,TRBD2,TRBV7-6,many,TGTGCCAGCAGCCCGGGACTAGCGGGAGACACCGGGGAGCTGTTTTTT,CASSPGLAGDTGELFF
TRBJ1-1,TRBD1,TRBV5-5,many,TGCGCCAGCAGCATACAGGGGGGTGTCGCTGAAGCTTTCTTT,CASSIQGGVAEAFF
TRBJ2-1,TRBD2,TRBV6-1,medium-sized,TGTGCCAGCAGCAACAGCGGGGGCTCGTACAATGAGCAGTTCTTC,CASSNSGGSYNEQFF
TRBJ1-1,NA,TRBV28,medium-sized,TGTGCCAGCAGTTTATATTTGCAGAGGAACACTGAAGCTTTCTTT,CASSLYLQRNTEAFF
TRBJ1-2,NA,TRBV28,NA,TGTGCCAGCAGTTTATCAGGGCGAGGATTCTATGACTGCACCTTC,CASSLSGRGFYDCTF
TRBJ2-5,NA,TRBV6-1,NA,TGTGCCAGCGGTGAAGGGGGGTCGGGAGAGGCCCAGTACTTC,CASGEGGSGEAQYF
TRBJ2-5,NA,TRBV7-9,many,TGTGCCAGCAGCAAAGCCGGGACGCCTCTTGAGACCCAGTACTTC,CASSKAGTPLETQYF
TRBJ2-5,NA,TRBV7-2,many,TGTGCCAGCAGCTTAGGCCGGATAAGCGGAGAGACCCAGTACTTC,CASSLGRISGETQYF
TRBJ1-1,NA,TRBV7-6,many,TGTGCCAGCAGCTCGGATCTGCGGTCTGGAACTGAAGCTTTCTTT,CASSSDLRSGTEAFF
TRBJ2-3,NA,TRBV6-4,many,TGTGCCAGCAGTCCCACCGAATGGGATACGCAGTATTTT,CASSPTEWDTQYF
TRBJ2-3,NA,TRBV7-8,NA,TGTGCCAGCAGCTGTTGTACAGGCTCAGATACGCAGTATTTT,CASSCCTGSDTQYF
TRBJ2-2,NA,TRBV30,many,TGTGCCTGGAGTGTACTAGGGGCCGGGGAGCTGTTTTTT,CAWSVLGAGELFF